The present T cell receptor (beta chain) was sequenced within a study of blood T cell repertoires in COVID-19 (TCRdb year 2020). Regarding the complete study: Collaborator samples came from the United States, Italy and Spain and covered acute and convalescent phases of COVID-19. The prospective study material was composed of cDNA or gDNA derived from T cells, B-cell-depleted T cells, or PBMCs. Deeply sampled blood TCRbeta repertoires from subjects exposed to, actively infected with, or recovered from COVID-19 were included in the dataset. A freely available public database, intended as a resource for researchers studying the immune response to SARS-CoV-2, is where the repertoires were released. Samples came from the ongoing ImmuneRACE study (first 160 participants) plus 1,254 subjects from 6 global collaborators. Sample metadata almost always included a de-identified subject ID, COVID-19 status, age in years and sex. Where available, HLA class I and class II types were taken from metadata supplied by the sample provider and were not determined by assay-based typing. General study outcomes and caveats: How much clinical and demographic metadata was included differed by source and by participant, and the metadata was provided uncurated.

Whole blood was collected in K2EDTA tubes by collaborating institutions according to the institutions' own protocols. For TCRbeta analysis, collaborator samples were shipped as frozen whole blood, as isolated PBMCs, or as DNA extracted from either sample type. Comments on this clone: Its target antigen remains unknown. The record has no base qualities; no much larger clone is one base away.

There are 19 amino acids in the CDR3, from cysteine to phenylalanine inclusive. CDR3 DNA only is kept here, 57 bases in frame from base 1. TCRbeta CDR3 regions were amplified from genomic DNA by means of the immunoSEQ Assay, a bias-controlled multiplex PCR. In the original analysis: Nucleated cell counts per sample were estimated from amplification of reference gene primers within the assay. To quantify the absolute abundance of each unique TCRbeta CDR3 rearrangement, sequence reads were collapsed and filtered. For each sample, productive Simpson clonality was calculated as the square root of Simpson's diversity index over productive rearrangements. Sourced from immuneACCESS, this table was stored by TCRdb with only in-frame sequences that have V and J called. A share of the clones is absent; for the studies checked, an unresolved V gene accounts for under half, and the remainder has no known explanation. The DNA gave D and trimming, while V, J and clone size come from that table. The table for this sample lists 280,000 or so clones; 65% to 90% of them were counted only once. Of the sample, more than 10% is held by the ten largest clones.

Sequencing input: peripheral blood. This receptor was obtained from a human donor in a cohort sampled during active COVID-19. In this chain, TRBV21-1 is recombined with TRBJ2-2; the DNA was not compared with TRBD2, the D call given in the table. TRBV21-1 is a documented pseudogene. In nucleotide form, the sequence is TGTGCCAGCAGCAAAAGGGGAACCCAAGGAGGGGCGAACACCGGGGAGCTGTTTTTT. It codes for CASSKRGTQGGANTGELFF.